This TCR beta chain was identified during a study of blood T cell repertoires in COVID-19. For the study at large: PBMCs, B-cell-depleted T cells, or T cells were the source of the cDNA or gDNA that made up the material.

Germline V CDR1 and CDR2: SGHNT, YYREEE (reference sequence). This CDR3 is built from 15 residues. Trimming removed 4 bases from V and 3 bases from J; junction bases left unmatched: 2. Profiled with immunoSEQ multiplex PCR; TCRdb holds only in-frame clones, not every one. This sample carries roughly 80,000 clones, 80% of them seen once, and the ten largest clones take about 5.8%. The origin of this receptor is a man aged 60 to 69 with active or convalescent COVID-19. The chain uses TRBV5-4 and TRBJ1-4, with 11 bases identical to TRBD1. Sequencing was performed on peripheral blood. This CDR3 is CASSGQGASNEKLFF. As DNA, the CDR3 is TGTGCCAGCAGCGGACAGGGGGCCTCTAATGAAAAACTGTTTTTT.